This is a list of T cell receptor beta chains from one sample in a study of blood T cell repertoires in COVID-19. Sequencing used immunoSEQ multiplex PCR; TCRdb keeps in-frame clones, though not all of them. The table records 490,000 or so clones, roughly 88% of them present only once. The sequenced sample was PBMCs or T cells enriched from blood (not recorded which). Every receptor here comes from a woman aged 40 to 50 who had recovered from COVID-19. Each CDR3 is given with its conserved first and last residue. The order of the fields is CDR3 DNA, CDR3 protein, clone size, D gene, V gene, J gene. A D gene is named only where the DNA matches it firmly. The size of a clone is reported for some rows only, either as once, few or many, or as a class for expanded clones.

CDR3nt: TGTGCCAGCAGCCCATCGACAGGGGGATCACCCCTCCACTTT
CDR3aa: CASSPSTGGSPLHF
abundance: once
d_gene: TRBD1
v_gene: TRBV16
j_gene: TRBJ1-6

CDR3nt: TGCGCCAGCAGGAGGCAGGGGTCCCCAAATGAAAAACTGTTTTTT
CDR3aa: CASRRQGSPNEKLFF
abundance: NA
d_gene: NA
v_gene: TRBV4-1
j_gene: TRBJ1-4

CDR3nt: TGTGCCAGCAGCCTCAGCGGCACCGGGGAGCTGTTTTTT
CDR3aa: CASSLSGTGELFF
abundance: NA
d_gene: NA
v_gene: TRBV11-3
j_gene: TRBJ2-2

CDR3nt: TGTGCCAGCAGCCAGACCCGACTAGCGGGAGTGACAGATACGCAGTATTTT
CDR3aa: CASSQTRLAGVTDTQYF
abundance: NA
d_gene: TRBD2
v_gene: TRBV7-6
j_gene: TRBJ2-3

CDR3nt: TGTGCCAGCTTCACTAGCGGGAGGGCCCCAGATACGCAGTATTTT
CDR3aa: CASFTSGRAPDTQYF
abundance: NA
d_gene: TRBD2
v_gene: TRBV6-5
j_gene: TRBJ2-3

CDR3nt: TGTGCCAGCAGCTCAGGGATTAATGAAAAACTGTTTTTT
CDR3aa: CASSSGINEKLFF
abundance: NA
d_gene: NA
v_gene: TRBV9
j_gene: TRBJ1-4

CDR3nt: TGCGCCAGCAGCCAAGGACAAGATAATTCACCCCTCCACTTT
CDR3aa: CASSQGQDNSPLHF
abundance: NA
d_gene: NA
v_gene: TRBV4-3
j_gene: TRBJ1-6

CDR3nt: TGTGCCAGCAGCTTAGTGGGAGGGACGGCAGATACGCAGTATTTT
CDR3aa: CASSLVGGTADTQYF
abundance: NA
d_gene: TRBD2
v_gene: TRBV7-2
j_gene: TRBJ2-3

CDR3nt: TGTGCCAGTAGTCTTGGTGGACAGGTGAACACTGAAGCTTTCTTT
CDR3aa: CASSLGGQVNTEAFF
abundance: NA
d_gene: TRBD1
v_gene: TRBV19
j_gene: TRBJ1-1

CDR3nt: TGTGCCAGCAGCGAAACGACCGGGTTTCACAATGAGCAGTTCTTC
CDR3aa: CASSETTGFHNEQFF
abundance: few
d_gene: NA
v_gene: TRBV5-4
j_gene: TRBJ2-1

CDR3nt: TGTGCCAGTAGTATCTGGGATAGCGGGAGTTTATACGAGCAGTACTTC
CDR3aa: CASSIWDSGSLYEQYF
abundance: NA
d_gene: TRBD2
v_gene: TRBV19
j_gene: TRBJ2-7

CDR3nt: TGTGCCAGCAGCTTAACTAGCGGGCCCTACCGGTCCTACAATGAGCAGTTCTTC
CDR3aa: CASSLTSGPYRSYNEQFF
abundance: NA
d_gene: TRBD2
v_gene: TRBV7-9
j_gene: TRBJ2-1

CDR3nt: TGTGCCACCAGCAGAGCCGGGACAGGGGTTGGACAACGGGGTGAGCAGTTCTTC
CDR3aa: CATSRAGTGVGQRGEQFF
abundance: NA
d_gene: TRBD1
v_gene: TRBV15
j_gene: TRBJ2-1

CDR3nt: TGCGCCAGCAGCTTGAGTGCTCTAGCCCTGGGCACAGATACGCAGTATTTT
CDR3aa: CASSLSALALGTDTQYF
abundance: NA
d_gene: NA
v_gene: TRBV5-1
j_gene: TRBJ2-3

CDR3nt: TGTGCCAGCTCACCCCGGCGGTCTGACACCGGGGAGCTGTTTTTT
CDR3aa: CASSPRRSDTGELFF
abundance: NA
d_gene: NA
v_gene: TRBV18
j_gene: TRBJ2-2

CDR3nt: TGTGCCAGCAGCCAACTCGGGTCAGGGGGTGAAGCTTTCTTT
CDR3aa: CASSQLGSGGEAFF
abundance: NA
d_gene: TRBD1
v_gene: TRBV3-1/TRBV3-2
j_gene: TRBJ1-1

CDR3nt: TGTGCCAGCTCCGGGACAGGGGTTTCGGAACAGCCCCAGCATTTT
CDR3aa: CASSGTGVSEQPQHF
abundance: NA
d_gene: TRBD1
v_gene: TRBV6-5
j_gene: TRBJ1-5

CDR3nt: TGCGCCAGCAGCCCACGGGGGGGGGCGAACACTGAAGCTTTCTTT
CDR3aa: CASSPRGGANTEAFF
abundance: NA
d_gene: NA
v_gene: TRBV5-1
j_gene: TRBJ1-1

CDR3nt: TGTGCCAGCGAGGACATCTCTGGAAACACCATATATTTT
CDR3aa: CASEDISGNTIYF
abundance: NA
d_gene: NA
v_gene: TRBV2
j_gene: TRBJ1-3

CDR3nt: TGTGCCAGCAGCTCTCAGGGACAGGGTAATGGCTACACCTTC
CDR3aa: CASSSQGQGNGYTF
abundance: once
d_gene: TRBD1
v_gene: TRBV6-6
j_gene: TRBJ1-2

CDR3nt: TGCAGCGTTGGAGGACGGGACTACAACACAGATACGCAGTATTTT
CDR3aa: CSVGGRDYNTDTQYF
abundance: NA
d_gene: TRBD2
v_gene: TRBV29-1
j_gene: TRBJ2-3

CDR3nt: TGTGCCAGCAGCTACCTTGGACTAGGGTACGCCTACGAGCAGTACTTC
CDR3aa: CASSYLGLGYAYEQYF
abundance: NA
d_gene: TRBD2
v_gene: TRBV7-8
j_gene: TRBJ2-7

CDR3nt: TGTGCCAGCAGCTTAAGGTCGACAGTTCCCGGCGCGAACACTGAAGCTTTCTTT
CDR3aa: CASSLRSTVPGANTEAFF
abundance: NA
d_gene: NA
v_gene: TRBV7-9
j_gene: TRBJ1-1

CDR3nt: TGTGCCAGCAAAAATAGCGGGAGCTCAAACACCGGGGAGCTGTTTTTT
CDR3aa: CASKNSGSSNTGELFF
abundance: NA
d_gene: TRBD2
v_gene: TRBV2
j_gene: TRBJ2-2

CDR3nt: TGTGCCAGCAGCTCTACAGGGGCGGCCTATAATTCACCCCTCCACTTT
CDR3aa: CASSSTGAAYNSPLHF
abundance: NA
d_gene: TRBD1
v_gene: TRBV11-3
j_gene: TRBJ1-6

CDR3nt: TGTGCCAGCAGCTTGGGCGGGGGAGGTAACTATGGCTACACCTTC
CDR3aa: CASSLGGGGNYGYTF
abundance: NA
d_gene: NA
v_gene: TRBV5-4
j_gene: TRBJ1-2

CDR3nt: TGTGCCAGCAGTGAATATAATGGGGCCTTGAACACTGAAGCTTTCTTT
CDR3aa: CASSEYNGALNTEAFF
abundance: NA
d_gene: NA
v_gene: TRBV25-1
j_gene: TRBJ1-1

CDR3nt: TGTGCCAGCAGTTCCCCAGGCGTCTCTGTCTACGAGCAGTACTTC
CDR3aa: CASSSPGVSVYEQYF
abundance: NA
d_gene: NA
v_gene: TRBV28
j_gene: TRBJ2-7

CDR3nt: TGTGCCAGCTCACCCCCCGGGGGGCGGAGCACAGATACGCAGTATTTT
CDR3aa: CASSPPGGRSTDTQYF
abundance: NA
d_gene: NA
v_gene: TRBV18
j_gene: TRBJ2-3

CDR3nt: TGTGCCAGCAGCCAAGCGGTAGGGGGCGGAGGCTACACCTTC
CDR3aa: CASSQAVGGGGYTF
abundance: NA
d_gene: TRBD1
v_gene: TRBV3-1/TRBV3-2
j_gene: TRBJ1-2

CDR3nt: TGTGCCACCAGTGATCCCCGGGGGGAGGATGGCTACACCTTC
CDR3aa: CATSDPRGEDGYTF
abundance: NA
d_gene: NA
v_gene: TRBV24-1
j_gene: TRBJ1-2

CDR3nt: TGTGCCAGCAGCTACAGGGGGGCCTACGAGCAGTACTTC
CDR3aa: CASSYRGAYEQYF
abundance: NA
d_gene: TRBD1
v_gene: TRBV12-3/TRBV12-4
j_gene: TRBJ2-7

CDR3nt: TGTGCCAGTAGTGCCCGGACAGGGGCGCGCAGGCAGACCCAGTACTTC
CDR3aa: CASSARTGARRQTQYF
abundance: NA
d_gene: TRBD1
v_gene: TRBV19
j_gene: TRBJ2-5

CDR3nt: TGCGCCAGCAGCCAAGGAGGGAGTGTGAGGAATGAGCAGTTCTTC
CDR3aa: CASSQGGSVRNEQFF
abundance: NA
d_gene: NA
v_gene: TRBV4-1
j_gene: TRBJ2-1

CDR3nt: TGTGCCACCAGAGGGGAAGCCGGGGAGCTGTTTTTT
CDR3aa: CATRGEAGELFF
abundance: NA
d_gene: NA
v_gene: TRBV10-3
j_gene: TRBJ2-2

CDR3nt: TGTGCCAGCTCACCCCTACAGGGTGATCTCGCTGAAGCTTTCTTT
CDR3aa: CASSPLQGDLAEAFF
abundance: NA
d_gene: NA
v_gene: TRBV18
j_gene: TRBJ1-1

CDR3nt: TGTGCCAGCAGTGAATCCAGGGATTGGGGCAATCAGCCCCAGCATTTT
CDR3aa: CASSESRDWGNQPQHF
abundance: NA
d_gene: NA
v_gene: TRBV25-1
j_gene: TRBJ1-5

CDR3nt: TGTGCCAGCAGTAGAAGAGATGAGCAGTTCTTC
CDR3aa: CASSRRDEQFF
abundance: NA
d_gene: NA
v_gene: TRBV27
j_gene: TRBJ2-1

CDR3nt: TGTGCCAGCAGCTTAGAGGTTGGGGCTAACAATGAGCAGTTCTTC
CDR3aa: CASSLEVGANNEQFF
abundance: NA
d_gene: NA
v_gene: TRBV7-9
j_gene: TRBJ2-1

CDR3nt: TGTGCCAGCGCGGCGTGGAGTACATATCAGCCCCAGCATTTT
CDR3aa: CASAAWSTYQPQHF
abundance: NA
d_gene: NA
v_gene: TRBV28
j_gene: TRBJ1-5

CDR3nt: TGTGCCAGCAAAGGGACTGCTCCTGGAAACACCATATATTTT
CDR3aa: CASKGTAPGNTIYF
abundance: NA
d_gene: NA
v_gene: TRBV6-6
j_gene: TRBJ1-3

CDR3nt: TGCGCCAGCAGCCAGGTTGCGGGACAGACTAACTATGGCTACACCTTC
CDR3aa: CASSQVAGQTNYGYTF
abundance: once
d_gene: TRBD1
v_gene: TRBV4-1
j_gene: TRBJ1-2

CDR3nt: TGTGCCTGGACACAGGGGAGCACTGAAGCTTTCTTT
CDR3aa: CAWTQGSTEAFF
abundance: few
d_gene: TRBD1
v_gene: TRBV30
j_gene: TRBJ1-1

CDR3nt: TGTGCCACCAGCTCAGGGTCGTACGAGCAGTACTTC
CDR3aa: CATSSGSYEQYF
abundance: NA
d_gene: NA
v_gene: TRBV15
j_gene: TRBJ2-7

CDR3nt: TGTGCCAGCAGCTTAGTGGTCACTCCCTACGAGCAGTACTTC
CDR3aa: CASSLVVTPYEQYF
abundance: NA
d_gene: NA
v_gene: TRBV7-2
j_gene: TRBJ2-7

CDR3nt: TGTGCCTGGAGACTAGCGGGAGGGATCCTCTACAATGAGCAGTTCTTC
CDR3aa: CAWRLAGGILYNEQFF
abundance: NA
d_gene: TRBD2
v_gene: TRBV30
j_gene: TRBJ2-1